The 9 T cell receptor beta chains in this list originate from one sample, sequenced in a study of blood T cell repertoires in COVID-19 (dated by TCRdb to 2018 to 2020). Libraries were prepared through the immunoSEQ multiplex PCR assay. TCRdb stores this immuneACCESS table with in-frame sequences only. Part of the clones is absent; in the studies checked, under half of the shortfall reflects unresolved V genes, and no reason is known for the rest. This sample gives 250,000 or so clones in total; roughly 80% of them show up just once. Of the sample, less than 3.5% falls within the top ten clones. Sample: peripheral blood. The receptors derive from a woman aged 18-29 years with acute or convalescent COVID-19.

V usage is TRBV19 and J usage is TRBJ1-1; 9 bases line up with TRBD1. Germline V gene data show CDR1 as LNHDA and CDR2 as SQIVND (reference sequence). This CDR3 comprises 14 residues. J gave up 11 bases and V 6 bases, and 13 bases lay outside the gene matches. In DNA form, the CDR3 reads TGTGCCAGTAGACCCTCCGGGACAGGGTTTCAGGCTTTCTTT. This encodes CASRPSGTGFQAFF. The whole variable domain, remainder taken from reference TRBV19 and TRBJ1-1, is DGGITQSPKYLFRKEGQNVTLSCEQNLNHDAMYWYRQDPGQGLRLIYYSQIVNDFQKGDIAEGYSVSREKKESFPLTVTSAQKNPTAFYLCASRPSGTGFQAFFGQGTRLTVV.

V usage is TRBV20-1 and J usage is TRBJ1-6, with D perhaps matching TRBD1 (5 bases). The CDR3 spans 15 residues. The germline V gene has CDR1 DFQATT and CDR2 SNEGSKA (reference sequence). V shed 3 bases and J shed 8 bases, with 17 bases lying between them. The CDR3 coding sequence is TGCAGTGCTAGTCATACAGGTTCTGCGGATTCACCCCTCCACTTT. This translates into CSASHTGSADSPLHF.

The chain has TRBV6-5 and TRBJ1-2; 9 positions match TRBD1. Germline V gives CDR1 MNHEY, CDR2 SVGAGI. V trimming: 5 bases; J trimming: 4 bases; junction bases outside the gene matches: 5. This CDR3 has 14 residues. CDR3 DNA: TGTGCCAGCAGTACTCAGGACAGGGGCTATGGCTACACCTTC. It specifies CASSTQDRGYGYTF.

The genes are TRBV19 and TRBJ2-1; D may be TRBD1 (5 bases). This CDR3 spans 13 amino acids. Germline assignment: CDR1 LNHDA and CDR2 SQIVND (reference sequence). Between the trimmed V and J ends, which lost 1 base and 13 bases, there was a span of 14 bases. In DNA form, the CDR3 reads TGTGCCAGTAGTATAGGGACCTGGACACCTCAGTTCTTC. It yields the protein CASSIGTWTPQFF.

This clone was recorded a few times. CDR3 sequence: CASSHPGTKGYEQYF. The CDR3 nucleotides are TGTGCCAGCAGCCACCCCGGGACAAAAGGCTACGAGCAGTACTTC. The chain has TRBV14 and TRBJ2-7; possible D gene TRBD1, 6 bases. CDR3 length equals 15 residues. CDR1 and CDR2 from the germline V gene are SGHDN and FVKESK. Trimming pared 3 bases from V and 3 bases from J, leaving 15 bases between.

The V call is TRBV7-9, the J call TRBJ1-2, with 8 bases identical to TRBD1. After removal of 1 base from V and 6 bases from J, the junction contained 4 bases not matched to a gene. CDR3 length: 14 residues. Germline V lookup: CDR1 SEHNR, CDR2 FQNEAQ (reference sequence). The CDR3 region is CASSLEAGGNGYTF. The CDR3 region has the DNA TGTGCCAGCAGCTTAGAAGCAGGGGGCAATGGCTACACCTTC.

J is TRBJ1-2 and V is TRBV11-2; TRBD1 might be the D (6 bases). The CDR3 length is 14 residues. Germline-derived CDR1 and CDR2 are SGHAT and FQNNGV. V was shortened by 5 bases and J by 7 bases, with 17 bases between the two germline ends. As DNA, the CDR3 is TGTGCCAGCAGCCCCGACAGGAAACGGGGTGGCTACACCTTC. Its translation: CASSPDRKRGGYTF. Together with reference TRBV11-2 and TRBJ1-2, the CDR3 gives the full variable domain: EAGVAQSPRYKIIEKRQSVAFWCNPISGHATLYWYQQILGQGPKLLIQFQNNGVVDDSQLPKDRFSAERLKGVDSTLKIQPAKLEDSAVYLCASSPDRKRGGYTFGSGTRLTVV.

CDR3 nucleotides: TGTGCCAGCAGCCTTGGAGACGTGGCCTACGAGCAGTACTTC. Its translation: CASSLGDVAYEQYF. This rearrangement joins TRBV14 to TRBJ2-7; no clear D. Germline V gives CDR1 SGHDN, CDR2 FVKESK. CDR3 size: 14 residues. The V gene lost 4 bases and the J gene lost 2 bases, with 12 bases spanning the gap.

The rearrangement joins TRBV5-6 to TRBJ2-3, with a tentative D call TRBD1 (6 bases). V was shortened by 3 bases and J by 0 bases, with 14 bases between the two germline ends. Germline loops: CDR1 SGHDT, CDR2 YYEEEE. The CDR3 totals 16 residues. The CDR3 loop reads CASSWLSGDSTDTQYF. The CDR3 DNA reads as TGTGCCAGCAGCTGGTTATCAGGGGATAGCACAGATACGCAGTATTTT.